This TCR beta chain was found in a study of OX40 agonist ivuxolimab in advanced cancers. The V gene lost 0 bases and the J gene lost 8 bases, with 16 bases spanning the gap. From germline, CDR1 is MGHRA and CDR2 YSYEKL. The CDR3 has 16 amino acids. Any history of autoimmune disease or systemic immunosuppression disqualified patients. Only in-frame clones appear in the TCRdb table, and some are missing; sequencing was by immunoSEQ multiplex PCR. The top ten clones hold under 2% of a sample with about 100,000 clones, about 83% of them seen once. The sequence was collected from an adult with an advanced solid tumor such as melanoma, head and neck, liver or kidney cancer. The genes are TRBV4-1 and TRBJ1-4; D might be TRBD1 (5 bases). The sample consisted of CD4+ or CD8+ T cells sorted from blood, taken in a trial of the OX40 agonist ivuxolimab. CDR3 sequence: CASSQEPRAAKEKLFF. Written as DNA, the CDR3 is TGCGCCAGCAGCCAAGAACCCAGGGCAGCGAAGGAAAAACTGTTTTTT.